The T cell receptor beta chain under discussion was sequenced for a study of blood T cell repertoires in COVID-19. Study context: Specimens from acute and convalescent COVID-19 originated in the United States, Italy and Spain.

CDR3 size: 13 residues. Trimming took off 8 bases at V and 7 bases at J, with 17 bases between the two ends. CDR1 is MDHEN, CDR2 SYDVKM, per germline. Sequenced by immunoSEQ multiplex PCR; TCRdb stores in-frame clones only, minus some. The sample holds fewer than 130,000 clones; about 79% are singletons and the top ten take approximately 16%. Sequenced material: peripheral blood. The origin of this receptor is a woman older than 75 with active or convalescent COVID-19. The chain carries TRBV28 and TRBJ2-5, with D possibly matching TRBD2 (6 bases). CDR3 loop: CASGRRQGGTQYF. CDR3 in DNA: TGTGCCAGCGGCCGTCGGCAGGGAGGGACCCAGTACTTC.